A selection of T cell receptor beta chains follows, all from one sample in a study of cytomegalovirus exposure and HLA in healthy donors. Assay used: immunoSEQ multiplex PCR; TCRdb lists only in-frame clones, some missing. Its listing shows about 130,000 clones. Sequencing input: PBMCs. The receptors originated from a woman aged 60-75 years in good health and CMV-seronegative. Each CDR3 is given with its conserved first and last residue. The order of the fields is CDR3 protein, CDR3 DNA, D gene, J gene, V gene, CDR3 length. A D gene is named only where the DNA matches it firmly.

CDR3aa: CASSYSPGGTDTQYF
CDR3nt: TGTGCCAGCAGTTACAGCCCGGGGGGCACAGATACGCAGTATTTT
d_gene: .
j_gene: TRBJ2-3
v_gene: TRBV6-5
len: 15

CDR3aa: CASSASQGASYEQYF
CDR3nt: TGTGCCAGTAGTGCCTCTCAGGGGGCCTCCTACGAGCAGTACTTC
d_gene: TRBD1
j_gene: TRBJ2-7
v_gene: TRBV19
len: 15

CDR3aa: CASSQAGAEDPSTDTQYF
CDR3nt: TGTGCCAGCAGCCAAGCAGGAGCGGAGGACCCTAGCACAGATACGCAGTATTTT
d_gene: .
j_gene: TRBJ2-3
v_gene: TRBV4-2
len: 18

CDR3aa: CASSQVGGTYGYTF
CDR3nt: TGCGCCAGCAGCCAAGTAGGGGGAACCTATGGCTACACCTTC
d_gene: .
j_gene: TRBJ1-2
v_gene: TRBV4-1
len: 14

CDR3aa: CASSPGGTGKSFGGYTF
CDR3nt: TGCGCCAGCAGCCCCGGGGGGACAGGGAAAAGTTTTGGGGGCTACACCTTC
d_gene: TRBD1
j_gene: TRBJ1-2
v_gene: TRBV5-1
len: 17

CDR3aa: CASSQDGGRSEAFF
CDR3nt: TGCGCCAGCAGCCAAGATGGAGGCAGGTCTGAAGCTTTCTTT
d_gene: .
j_gene: TRBJ1-1
v_gene: TRBV4-1
len: 14

CDR3aa: CSGGTSGSTDTQYF
CDR3nt: TGCAGCGGAGGGACTAGCGGGAGCACAGATACGCAGTATTTT
d_gene: TRBD2
j_gene: TRBJ2-3
v_gene: TRBV29-1
len: 14

CDR3aa: CASSGRASLGYTF
CDR3nt: TGTGCCAGCAGTGGCAGGGCGTCGCTTGGCTACACCTTC
d_gene: .
j_gene: TRBJ1-2
v_gene: TRBV6-1
len: 13

CDR3aa: CASSQTQGLVYEQYF
CDR3nt: TGTGCCAGCAGCCAGACACAGGGACTAGTCTACGAGCAGTACTTC
d_gene: TRBD2
j_gene: TRBJ2-7
v_gene: TRBV28
len: 15

CDR3aa: CASSHRGESYEQYF
CDR3nt: TGTGCCAGCAGCCACAGGGGGGAGTCCTACGAGCAGTACTTC
d_gene: TRBD1
j_gene: TRBJ2-7
v_gene: TRBV5-4
len: 14

CDR3aa: CASRGGTAHAQYF
CDR3nt: TGTGCCAGCAGAGGAGGGACTGCCCATGCCCAGTACTTC
d_gene: .
j_gene: TRBJ2-5
v_gene: TRBV2
len: 13

CDR3aa: CASSVGGLPYSNQPQHF
CDR3nt: TGTGCCAGCAGTGTAGGGGGCCTGCCATATAGCAATCAGCCCCAGCATTTT
d_gene: TRBD1
j_gene: TRBJ1-5
v_gene: TRBV2
len: 17

CDR3aa: CASSQPGQGSDTQYF
CDR3nt: TGCGCCAGCAGCCAGCCGGGACAGGGGTCAGATACGCAGTATTTT
d_gene: TRBD1
j_gene: TRBJ2-3
v_gene: TRBV4-1
len: 15

CDR3aa: CASSWGLAGANTGELFF
CDR3nt: TGCGCCAGCAGCTGGGGACTAGCGGGAGCGAACACCGGGGAGCTGTTTTTT
d_gene: TRBD2
j_gene: TRBJ2-2
v_gene: TRBV5-1
len: 17

CDR3aa: CASSWDKGSSGNTIYF
CDR3nt: TGTGCCAGCAGCTGGGACAAGGGCTCTTCTGGAAACACCATATATTTT
d_gene: .
j_gene: TRBJ1-3
v_gene: TRBV5-4
len: 16

CDR3aa: CASSTTPNTGELFF
CDR3nt: TGTGCCAGTTCAACCACACCGAACACCGGGGAGCTGTTTTTT
d_gene: .
j_gene: TRBJ2-2
v_gene: TRBV7-9
len: 14

CDR3aa: CASSDVGGSDEAFF
CDR3nt: TGCGCCAGCAGTGACGTGGGAGGGAGCGATGAAGCTTTCTTT
d_gene: .
j_gene: TRBJ1-1
v_gene: TRBV10-2
len: 14

CDR3aa: CASSFLSGVVRSAEAFF
CDR3nt: TGTGCCAGCAGCTTTTTGTCAGGGGTAGTGAGGAGCGCTGAAGCTTTCTTT
d_gene: .
j_gene: TRBJ1-1
v_gene: TRBV5-6
len: 17

CDR3aa: CASHGRGLVAEQFF
CDR3nt: TGCGCCAGCCACGGCCGGGGACTAGTCGCTGAGCAGTTCTTC
d_gene: TRBD2
j_gene: TRBJ2-1
v_gene: TRBV5-1
len: 14

CDR3aa: CASSYRDLVNEQFF
CDR3nt: TGTGCCAGCAGCTACCGAGACTTGGTCAATGAGCAGTTCTTC
d_gene: .
j_gene: TRBJ2-1
v_gene: TRBV11-1
len: 14

CDR3aa: CASSPPMDTQYF
CDR3nt: TGTGCCAGCAGCCCCCCCATGGATACGCAGTATTTT
d_gene: .
j_gene: TRBJ2-3
v_gene: TRBV14
len: 12

CDR3aa: CASNQQGDGQPQHF
CDR3nt: TGTGCCAGCAATCAACAGGGGGACGGCCAGCCCCAGCATTTT
d_gene: TRBD1
j_gene: TRBJ1-5
v_gene: TRBV6-6
len: 14

CDR3aa: CASSLGGGPTDTQYF
CDR3nt: TGTGCCAGCAGTTTGGGCGGGGGGCCCACAGATACGCAGTATTTT
d_gene: TRBD2
j_gene: TRBJ2-3
v_gene: TRBV27
len: 15

CDR3aa: CASSLSGDGYTF
CDR3nt: TGTGCCAGCAGTTTATCGGGGGATGGCTACACCTTC
d_gene: .
j_gene: TRBJ1-2
v_gene: TRBV28
len: 12

CDR3aa: CALTVADTEAFF
CDR3nt: TGTGCTCTCACAGTGGCAGACACTGAAGCTTTCTTT
d_gene: .
j_gene: TRBJ1-1
v_gene: TRBV7-7
len: 12

CDR3aa: CASSIGTGQYF
CDR3nt: TGTGCCAGCAGCATCGGGACAGGGCAGTACTTC
d_gene: TRBD1
j_gene: TRBJ2-7
v_gene: TRBV7-8
len: 11

CDR3aa: CASSLDRGGPGETQYF
CDR3nt: TGTGCTAGCAGCTTAGATCGGGGGGGGCCGGGAGAGACCCAGTACTTC
d_gene: TRBD2
j_gene: TRBJ2-5
v_gene: TRBV7-7
len: 16